Below, one T cell receptor (beta chain) is given with its context. A much larger clonotype is one base distant, so this may be a read error. This CDR3 spans 12 amino acids. Germline V gene data show CDR1 as MDHEN and CDR2 as SYDVKM. TCRdb passed the 5' RACE reads through MiXCR, listing each CDR3 protein once. The sample lists about 40,000 distinct CDR3 sequences, approximately 17% seen once, with 2.5% to 3.5% in the top ten. Sequencing was carried out using naive CD4+ T cells sorted from a lymph node. Subset here: naive CD4+ T cells, CD4+CD45RA+CD25-. This chain joins TRBV28 and TRBJ1-1; TRBD1 matches 8 bases. This TCR was sampled from a female donor with breast cancer. CDR3 protein: CAGSQTGAEAFF. In nucleotides, the CDR3 is TGTGCCGGCAGTCAGACAGGGGCTGAAGCTTTCTTT.